The 10 T cell receptor beta chains given below trace back to one sample, sequenced in a study of blood T cells in healthy people across ages. The use of a sample-barcoded 5' primer and a J-beta primer mix characterized a second PCR of roughly 6 to 11 cycles. TCRdb reprocessed the 5' RACE reads via MiXCR and lists one record per CDR3 protein. The sample has approximately 780,000 distinct CDR3 sequences, approximately 24% seen once. The data also belong to a second study, concerning T cells of mothers and their children.

Specimen: blood. The receptors shown here come from a boy aged 10-17 years in good health.

A few counts support this clonotype. The chain carries TRBV13 and TRBJ2-5, with TRBD2 matching over 7 bases. With V trimmed by 1 base and J by 9 bases, 17 bases remained unmatched. Germline values: CDR1 PRHDT, CDR2 FYEKMQ (reference sequence). The CDR3 spans 17 residues. Written as DNA, the CDR3 is TGTGCCAGCAGCTTAGATTGGGCGGCCGGCCGGGGAGGGGCCCAGTACTTC. The encoded protein is CASSLDWAAGRGGAQYF.

This clonotype was seen a few times. This chain uses TRBV20-1 with TRBJ2-4, with D possibly TRBD1 on 6 matching bases. Germline-derived CDR1 and CDR2 are DFQATT and SNEGSKA (reference sequence). This CDR3 spans 16 amino acids. Trimming removed 1 base at V and 2 bases at J, with 15 bases between. The CDR3: CSARVSGAWPKNIQYF. As DNA, the CDR3 is TGCAGTGCTAGAGTATCAGGGGCCTGGCCCAAAAACATTCAGTACTTC.

This clonotype was detected only a few times. The genes are TRBV5-5 and TRBJ1-2, with TRBD1 matching over 7 bases. This CDR3 is 14 amino acids long. CDR1 and CDR2 from the germline V gene are SGHKS and YYEKEE (reference sequence). With V trimmed by 5 bases and J by 7 bases, 11 bases remained unmatched. CDR3 nucleotides: TGTGCCAGCAGACTGAGACAGGGTTGGGTTGGCTACACCTTC. Its protein is CASRLRQGWVGYTF.

In this sample, this clonotype turned up a few times. V and J are TRBV29-1 and TRBJ2-2, with no clear D. Trimming left V 6 bases short and J 7 bases short, with 9 bases between. CDR1 is SQVTM, CDR2 ANQGSEA, per germline. This CDR3 is 11 amino acids long. The CDR3 is CSVLYGGELFF. CDR3 coding DNA: TGCAGCGTCCTGTACGGCGGGGAGCTGTTTTTT.

This clonotype was observed a handful of times. The V gene is TRBV27, the J gene TRBJ2-7; no firm D call. Per germline, CDR1 MNHEY and CDR2 SMNVEV (reference sequence). This CDR3 contains 14 residues. The germline V and J ends were trimmed by 6 bases and 3 bases, with 15 bases remaining between them. This CDR3 reads CASREFGQIYEQYF. CDR3 in DNA: TGTGCCAGCAGGGAGTTTGGGCAGATCTACGAGCAGTACTTC.

This clonotype showed up just a few times. This chain links TRBV25-1 with TRBJ1-5; no clear D. The V and J ends lost 9 bases and 4 bases respectively, with 4 bases between them. Germline V CDR1 and CDR2: MGHDK, SYGVNS. The CDR3 has 10 residues. DNA for the CDR3: TGTGCCAGACGGAATCAGCCCCAGCATTTT. This codes for CARRNQPQHF.

Only a few counts were recorded for this clonotype. V and J are TRBV9 and TRBJ2-1; 7 positions agree with TRBD2. This CDR3 has 16 residues. Germline assignment: CDR1 SGDLS and CDR2 YYNGEE. V dropped 4 bases and J dropped 5; count of bases not matched to a gene: 12. CDR3 DNA sequence: TGTGCCAGCAGCTCGACTAGCCTGGGGATAAACAATGAGCAGTTCTTC. It encodes CASSSTSLGINNEQFF.

Points on this clonotype: Since a much larger clone is just one base distant, this may be a read error. The chain links TRBV5-1 to TRBJ1-1; D uncertain. The V end lost 0 bases, the J end lost 3 bases, and 6 bases lay between the germline ends. The germline V gene encodes CDR1 SGHRS and CDR2 YFSETQ. The CDR3 is 13 amino acids. The CDR3 sequence: CASSLDSDTEAFF. CDR3 coding DNA: TGCGCCAGCAGCTTGGACAGCGACACTGAAGCTTTCTTT.

The J gene is TRBJ2-4, the V gene TRBV6-1; 7 bases agree with TRBD1. The CDR3 is 15 amino acids. Germline CDR1 is MNHNS and CDR2 is SASEGT. J lost 15 bases, V lost 1 base, and 15 bases had no gene match. The CDR3 DNA sequence: TGTGCCAGCAGTGAAGTTCCGACAGGGCCAGGGGTCGGGTACTTC. Translation gives CASSEVPTGPGVGYF.

V gene TRBV10-3 combines with J gene TRBJ1-1; tentatively, D is TRBD1 (5 bases). This CDR3 is 13 amino acids long. Germline V gene lookup returns CDR1 ENHRY and CDR2 SYGVKD. V gave up 6 bases and J gave up 3 bases, with 11 bases separating them. The chain's CDR3 is CAIRAGWDTEAFF. Here the CDR3 DNA reads TGTGCCATCAGGGCAGGGTGGGACACTGAAGCTTTCTTT.